A selection of T cell receptor beta chains follows, all from one sample in a study of blood T cells in healthy people across ages. TCRdb redid the calling of the 5' RACE reads with MiXCR, one entry per CDR3 protein. The sample gives 550,000 to 700,000 distinct CDR3 sequences, roughly a quarter of which show up once; 18% is in the top ten. The specimen was blood. These receptors all come from a woman in her 70s in good health. CDR3s include the opening cysteine and the closing phenylalanine or tryptophan. Each record gives: V gene, clone size, J gene, D gene, CDR3 protein, CDR3 DNA. D genes are given only for firm matches. Clone size is given for some rows only: seen once, a few or many times, or a class if the clone is expanded.

v_gene: TRBV20-1
abundance: .
j_gene: TRBJ2-1
d_gene: .
CDR3aa: CSARETGNEQFF
CDR3nt: TGCAGTGCTAGAGAGACAGGCAATGAGCAGTTCTTC

v_gene: TRBV4-1
abundance: .
j_gene: TRBJ2-7
d_gene: TRBD2
CDR3aa: CASSLRVAGSGQVEQYF
CDR3nt: TGCGCCAGCAGCCTCAGAGTAGCGGGCTCAGGGCAGGTCGAGCAGTACTTC

v_gene: TRBV27
abundance: few
j_gene: TRBJ2-5
d_gene: .
CDR3aa: CASSPWAAGQHQETQYF
CDR3nt: TGTGCCAGCAGTCCATGGGCGGCAGGGCAACACCAAGAGACCCAGTACTTC

v_gene: TRBV4-2
abundance: .
j_gene: TRBJ1-1
d_gene: .
CDR3aa: CASSPRAGKAFF
CDR3nt: TGTGCCAGCAGCCCCCGGGCCGGGAAAGCTTTCTTT

v_gene: TRBV3-1
abundance: .
j_gene: TRBJ2-1
d_gene: .
CDR3aa: CASSQNTGLNEQFF
CDR3nt: TGTGCCAGCAGCCAAAACACAGGGCTCAATGAGCAGTTCTTC

v_gene: TRBV6-1
abundance: few
j_gene: TRBJ2-7
d_gene: .
CDR3aa: CASSFETTYEQYF
CDR3nt: TGTGCCAGCAGTTTCGAGACTACCTACGAGCAGTACTTC

v_gene: TRBV5-1
abundance: .
j_gene: TRBJ2-2
d_gene: .
CDR3aa: CASSLVSEITTGELFF
CDR3nt: TGCGCCAGCAGCTTGGTCAGCGAGATAACCACCGGGGAGCTGTTTTTT

v_gene: TRBV10-3
abundance: .
j_gene: TRBJ2-7
d_gene: TRBD1
CDR3aa: CAIKGTGNSYEQYF
CDR3nt: TGTGCCATCAAAGGGACAGGGAACTCCTACGAGCAGTACTTC

v_gene: TRBV7-9
abundance: .
j_gene: TRBJ1-4
d_gene: .
CDR3aa: CASSFGRQIEKLFF
CDR3nt: TGTGCCAGCAGCTTCGGAAGACAGATCGAAAAACTGTTTTTT

v_gene: TRBV5-1
abundance: .
j_gene: TRBJ1-1
d_gene: .
CDR3aa: CASSLTAGPEAFF
CDR3nt: TGCGCCAGCAGCTTGACGGCAGGCCCTGAAGCTTTCTTT

v_gene: TRBV15
abundance: few
j_gene: TRBJ2-4
d_gene: .
CDR3aa: CATSRDRTVQYF
CDR3nt: TGTGCCACCAGCAGAGATAGGACGGTTCAGTACTTC

v_gene: TRBV7-2
abundance: .
j_gene: TRBJ2-5
d_gene: .
CDR3aa: CASSPPGGSTTKTQYF
CDR3nt: TGTGCCAGCAGCCCCCCGGGGGGCAGTACGACAAAGACCCAGTACTTC

v_gene: TRBV6-2/TRBV6-3
abundance: .
j_gene: TRBJ2-7
d_gene: .
CDR3aa: CASRKGTDSFYEQYF
CDR3nt: TGTGCCAGCAGAAAGGGCACGGACAGCTTCTACGAGCAGTACTTC

v_gene: TRBV6-2/TRBV6-3
abundance: .
j_gene: TRBJ1-1
d_gene: TRBD1
CDR3aa: CASRSGGAEGAEAFF
CDR3nt: TGTGCCAGCAGATCAGGGGGCGCGGAAGGGGCTGAAGCTTTCTTT

v_gene: TRBV29-1
abundance: .
j_gene: TRBJ2-2
d_gene: TRBD2
CDR3aa: CSVAATSVPGELFF
CDR3nt: TGCAGCGTTGCCGCGACTAGCGTCCCCGGGGAGCTGTTTTTT

v_gene: TRBV27
abundance: .
j_gene: TRBJ2-1
d_gene: .
CDR3aa: CASSQPPYNEQFF
CDR3nt: TGTGCCAGCAGTCAACCACCTTACAATGAGCAGTTCTTC

v_gene: TRBV10-3
abundance: .
j_gene: TRBJ1-1
d_gene: TRBD1
CDR3aa: CAISHGQGVTEAFF
CDR3nt: TGTGCCATCAGTCACGGACAGGGAGTCACCGAAGCTTTCTTT

v_gene: TRBV7-2
abundance: few
j_gene: TRBJ2-1
d_gene: .
CDR3aa: CASSLASRGNEQFF
CDR3nt: TGTGCCAGCAGCTTAGCATCTCGGGGGAATGAGCAGTTCTTC

v_gene: TRBV7-9
abundance: .
j_gene: TRBJ1-2
d_gene: .
CDR3aa: CASSTNYDYTF
CDR3nt: TGTGCCAGCAGCACGAACTATGACTACACCTTC

v_gene: TRBV14
abundance: .
j_gene: TRBJ1-6
d_gene: .
CDR3aa: CASSQDSQSPLHF
CDR3nt: TGTGCCAGCAGCCAAGATTCTCAATCACCCCTCCACTTT

v_gene: TRBV4-1
abundance: .
j_gene: TRBJ2-1
d_gene: TRBD2
CDR3aa: CASSQDSGDEQFF
CDR3nt: TGCGCCAGCAGCCAAGATAGCGGGGATGAGCAGTTCTTC

v_gene: TRBV5-6
abundance: .
j_gene: TRBJ2-7
d_gene: TRBD2
CDR3aa: CASSRALAASTYEQYF
CDR3nt: TGTGCCAGCAGCCGGGCTCTAGCGGCCTCGACTTACGAGCAGTACTTC

v_gene: TRBV3-1
abundance: .
j_gene: TRBJ2-5
d_gene: .
CDR3aa: CASSLAGAKTQYF
CDR3nt: TGTGCCAGCAGTCTCGCGGGGGCAAAGACCCAGTACTTC

v_gene: TRBV7-8
abundance: .
j_gene: TRBJ1-5
d_gene: .
CDR3aa: CASSLRAVEPYQPQHF
CDR3nt: TGTGCCAGCAGCTTAAGGGCAGTCGAACCGTATCAGCCCCAGCATTTT

v_gene: TRBV6-5
abundance: .
j_gene: TRBJ2-7
d_gene: .
CDR3aa: CATQDSYEQYF
CDR3nt: TGTGCCACCCAAGACAGCTACGAGCAGTACTTC

v_gene: TRBV5-1
abundance: few
j_gene: TRBJ2-7
d_gene: .
CDR3aa: CASSRGAPTSYEQYF
CDR3nt: TGCGCCAGCAGCCGTGGAGCCCCCACCTCCTACGAGCAGTACTTC

v_gene: TRBV11-1
abundance: .
j_gene: TRBJ1-1
d_gene: TRBD1
CDR3aa: CASSFPGQGLNTEAFF
CDR3nt: TGTGCCAGCAGCTTTCCGGGACAGGGGTTGAACACTGAAGCTTTCTTT

v_gene: TRBV5-6
abundance: .
j_gene: TRBJ1-6
d_gene: .
CDR3aa: CASSLQVGNSPLHF
CDR3nt: TGTGCCAGCAGCCTACAAGTCGGAAATTCACCCCTCCACTTT

v_gene: TRBV15
abundance: few
j_gene: TRBJ2-5
d_gene: .
CDR3aa: CATSGTGKETQYF
CDR3nt: TGTGCCACCAGCGGTACAGGGAAAGAGACCCAGTACTTC

v_gene: TRBV12-3/TRBV12-4
abundance: few
j_gene: TRBJ2-7
d_gene: TRBD2
CDR3aa: CASSLSTSGSYEQYF
CDR3nt: TGTGCCAGCAGTTTATCCACTAGCGGGTCCTACGAGCAGTACTTC

v_gene: TRBV9
abundance: .
j_gene: TRBJ1-1
d_gene: .
CDR3aa: CASSVTRMNTEAFF
CDR3nt: TGTGCCAGCAGTGTGACAAGGATGAACACTGAAGCTTTCTTT

v_gene: TRBV5-1
abundance: medium-sized
j_gene: TRBJ2-7
d_gene: .
CDR3aa: CASSPELGTPYEQYF
CDR3nt: TGCGCCAGCAGTCCAGAACTTGGGACGCCCTACGAGCAGTACTTC

v_gene: TRBV20-1
abundance: .
j_gene: TRBJ1-2
d_gene: .
CDR3aa: CSARDPGVGNYGYTF
CDR3nt: TGCAGTGCTAGAGATCCCGGGGTGGGGAACTATGGCTACACCTTC

v_gene: TRBV7-2
abundance: few
j_gene: TRBJ2-1
d_gene: TRBD2
CDR3aa: CASSLRLAGTNEQFF
CDR3nt: TGTGCCAGCAGCCTTAGGCTAGCGGGGACCAATGAGCAGTTCTTC